This T cell receptor beta chain was identified during a study of control samples from healthy donors and cancer patients. Germline V gene sequence: CDR1 SGHNT, CDR2 YYREEE (reference sequence). Trimming took off 4 bases at V and 1 base at J, with 12 bases between the two ends. This CDR3 is built from 15 residues. Produced via immunoSEQ multiplex PCR; TCRdb's table is partial and in-frame only. There are roughly 74,000 clones in the sample; around 94% occur only once, and 4.5% to 6% lies in the top ten. Sample: blood. The origin of this receptor is a young woman in good health. This rearrangement joins TRBV5-4 to TRBJ2-1; D is unresolved. The CDR3 protein is CASSPSPTSYNEQFF. DNA of the CDR3: TGTGCCAGCAGCCCCTCTCCAACATCCTACAATGAGCAGTTCTTC.